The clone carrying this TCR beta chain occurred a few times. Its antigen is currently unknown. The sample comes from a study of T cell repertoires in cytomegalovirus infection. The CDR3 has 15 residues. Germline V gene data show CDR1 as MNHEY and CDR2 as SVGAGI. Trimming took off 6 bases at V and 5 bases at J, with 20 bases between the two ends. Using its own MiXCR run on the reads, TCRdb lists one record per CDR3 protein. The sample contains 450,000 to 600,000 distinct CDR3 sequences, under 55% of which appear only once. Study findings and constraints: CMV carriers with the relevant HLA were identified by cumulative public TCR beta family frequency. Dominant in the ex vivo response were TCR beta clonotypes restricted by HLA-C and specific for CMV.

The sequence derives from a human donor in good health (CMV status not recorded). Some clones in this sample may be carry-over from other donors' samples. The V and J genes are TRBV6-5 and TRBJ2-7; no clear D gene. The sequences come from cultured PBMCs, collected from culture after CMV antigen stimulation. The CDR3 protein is CASSPVAPTSDEQYF. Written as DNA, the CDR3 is TGTGCCAGCAGCCCCGTCGCCCCCACATCGGACGAGCAGTACTTC.